This T cell receptor (beta chain) was found in a study of OX40 agonist ivuxolimab in advanced cancers. The method was immunoSEQ multiplex PCR; TCRdb's version includes in-frame clones alone and lacks a portion of them. The data hold 20,000 to 25,000 clones, with approximately 83% observed a single time. CDR3 length: 11 residues. The germline V gene encodes CDR1 GTSNPN and CDR2 SVGIG (reference sequence). Trimming removed 1 base at V and 10 bases at J, with 9 bases between. Sample: CD4+ or CD8+ T cells sorted from blood, taken in a trial of the OX40 agonist ivuxolimab. V usage is TRBV30 and J usage is TRBJ2-3; D is uncertain. The TCR was taken from an adult with an advanced solid tumor such as melanoma, head and neck, liver or kidney cancer. CDR3 in DNA: TGTGCCTGGAGTGGGGTAGGTCCGCAGTATTTT. Protein product: CAWSGVGPQYF.